This passage covers 14 T cell receptor beta chains from one sample sequenced in a study of prognosis after radiotherapy for stage I lung cancer. Two-round multiplex PCR, the amplification method, yielded TCR beta CDR3 from genomic DNA. Initially, in first-round PCR, primers specific to each TRBV and TRBJ gene were used. One entry per CDR3 protein, called by TCRdb with MiXCR from the multiplex PCR reads. The sample has 25,000 to 30,000 distinct CDR3 sequences, roughly 40% seen once. The material was PBMCs, obtained before or after stereotactic body radiation therapy (not recorded which). The receptors derive from a donor over 45 with non-small cell lung cancer.

About this clonotype: This probably arose from a read error, given a far larger clone one base away. The J gene is TRBJ2-1, the V gene TRBV6-8; 8 nucleotides line up with TRBD2. The CDR3 covers 15 residues. The germline V gene encodes CDR1 MNHGY and CDR2 SAAAGT. The CDR3 loop is CATSSGASSYNEQFF. The CDR3 region has the DNA TGTGCCACCAGTAGCGGGGCTAGCTCCTACAATGAGCAGTTCTTC.

The chain carries TRBV6-9 and TRBJ2-1; maybe TRBD2 (6 bases). The V gene lost 3 bases and the J gene lost 9 bases, with 9 bases spanning the gap. Germline lookup yields CDR1 MNHGY and CDR2 SVAAGI. The CDR3 spans 12 residues. CDR3 nucleotides: TGTGCCAGCAGTTACTCCGGGGGTGAGCAGTTCTTC. Translating it yields CASSYSGGEQFF.

In this sample, this clonotype is medium-sized. The rearrangement links TRBV5-1 to TRBJ1-2; D is undetermined. CDR3 length equals 15 residues. V was cut by 0 bases and J by 7 bases, with 16 bases left in between. Germline CDR1 SGHRS, CDR2 YFSETQ. Here the CDR3 reads CASSLAGGITIGYTF. The CDR3 DNA is TGCGCCAGCAGCTTGGCCGGAGGAATAACTATTGGCTACACCTTC.

This rearrangement joins TRBV19 to TRBJ2-1; TRBD2 matches at 7 bases. Germline V gene lookup returns CDR1 LNHDA and CDR2 SQIVND (reference sequence). The ends lost 7 bases at V and 3 bases at J; junction bases unmatched: 18. CDR3 length equals 18 residues. The CDR3 reads CASNRDRGVLGYYNEQFF. CDR3 nucleotides: TGTGCCAGTAATAGAGACCGGGGGGTTCTGGGATACTACAATGAGCAGTTCTTC.

This clonotype was observed at least ten times. The J gene is TRBJ1-1, the V gene TRBV30, with a weak D call TRBD1 (6 bases). Trimming took off 1 base at V and 3 bases at J, with 9 bases between the two ends. CDR3 length: 13 residues. Germline lookup yields CDR1 GTSNPN and CDR2 SVGIG (reference sequence). The CDR3 is CAWSAHRDTEAFF. The CDR3 DNA follows: TGTGCCTGGAGTGCCCACAGGGACACTGAAGCTTTCTTT.

The chain has TRBV20-1 and TRBJ1-1; unclear D gene. The CDR3 totals 14 residues. Germline V gene sequence: CDR1 DFQATT, CDR2 SNEGSKA (reference sequence). V was trimmed by 5 bases and J by 2 bases, leaving 15 bases between them. CDR3 sequence (DNA): TGCAGTGCTCCGGATGGCCAGATAAACACTGAAGCTTTCTTT. Encoded protein: CSAPDGQINTEAFF.

The rearrangement links TRBV11-2 to TRBJ2-2, with 7 bases identical to TRBD1. V shed 7 bases, J shed 6 bases, and the junction held 8 bases outside the gene matches. Germline CDR1 reads SGHAT; CDR2 reads FQNNGV. The CDR3 is made up of 14 amino acids. CDR3 in DNA: TGTGCCAGCAACATTGACAGGGCATCCGGGGAGCTGTTTTTT. This translates into CASNIDRASGELFF.

This clonotype was found a few times. The V gene is TRBV7-2, the J gene TRBJ1-2, with TRBD1 identical over 7 bases. Germline values: CDR1 SGHTA, CDR2 FQGNSA. This CDR3 has 13 amino acids. With V trimmed by 3 bases and J by 4 bases, 2 bases remained unmatched. This CDR3 is CASSLGQLYGYTF. The CDR3 DNA is TGTGCCAGCAGCTTGGGACAGCTCTATGGCTACACCTTC. The entire variable domain, with the rest obtained from reference TRBV7-2 and TRBJ1-2, is as follows: GAGVSQSPSNKVTEKGKDVELRCDPISGHTALYWYRQSLGQGLEFLIYFQGNSAPDKSGLPSDRFSAERTGGSVSTLTIQRTQQEDSAVYLCASSLGQLYGYTFGSGTRLTVV.

V usage is TRBV20-1 and J usage is TRBJ2-7; 12 bases line up with TRBD2. This CDR3 comprises 14 residues. Looked up from germline, CDR1 is DFQATT and CDR2 is SNEGSKA (reference sequence). The J segment lost 2 bases and the V segment lost 4 bases, leaving 3 bases of the junction unmatched. The CDR3 reads CSAIRLAGAYEQYF. The DNA of the CDR3 is TGCAGTGCTATTCGACTAGCGGGGGCCTACGAGCAGTACTTC.

This clonotype appeared many times. The chain recombines TRBV5-1 with TRBJ2-5; 8 bases match TRBD2. Germline trimming cut 0 bases from V and 2 bases from J; bases unmatched to any gene: 3. This CDR3 region has 15 residues. Germline loops: CDR1 SGHRS, CDR2 YFSETQ. CDR3 nucleotides: TGCGCCAGCAGCTTGGGCCCTAGCGGGCAAGAGACCCAGTACTTC. Encoded protein: CASSLGPSGQETQYF. The full variable domain, its missing parts supplied by reference TRBV5-1 and TRBJ2-5, is KAGVTQTPRYLIKTRGQQVTLSCSPISGHRSVSWYQQTPGQGLQFLFEYFSETQRNKGNFPGRFSGRQFSNSRSEMNVSTLELGDSALYLCASSLGPSGQETQYFGPGTRLLVL.

About this clonotype itself: Just one base apart from a much larger clone, this may be a read error. V usage is TRBV20-1 and J usage is TRBJ2-5; D unresolved. CDR1 and CDR2 (germline): DFQATT, SNEGSKA (reference sequence). Trimming stripped 5 bases from V and 1 base from J, with 17 bases between. CDR3 length equals 15 residues. The CDR3 DNA reads as TGCAGTGCTCATATAAGCGCCCACCCCCAAGAGACCCAGTACTTC. This sequence encodes CSAHISAHPQETQYF.

In its sample, this clonotype was seen a few times. It is likely a read error: a sequence one base away is far more abundant. J is TRBJ2-7 and V is TRBV28, with 9 positions matching TRBD1. The CDR3 contains 15 residues. Germline V gene lookup returns CDR1 MDHEN and CDR2 SYDVKM. The CDR3 DNA follows: TGTGCCAGCAGTTCCGCCGGGACAGGGAGGCGAGGCTGCACCTTC. Its translation is CASSSAGTGRRGCTF.

In its sample, this clonotype was seen many times. The chain employs TRBV20-1 and TRBJ1-5; TRBD1 aligns across 7 bases. The V gene end was trimmed by 0 bases and the J gene end by 6 bases; junction bases not matched to a gene: 8. CDR3 length: 15 amino acids. CDR1 is DFQATT and CDR2 is SNEGSKA in the germline V gene (reference sequence). CDR3 region: CSARETGENRQPQHF. The CDR3 nucleotides read TGCAGTGCTAGAGAAACAGGGGAGAATCGTCAGCCCCAGCATTTT.

Turning to this clonotype: A much larger clone lies one base from this, so it may be a read error. V usage is TRBV7-2 and J usage is TRBJ2-3; tentatively, D is TRBD2 (5 bases). The V end was cut by 5 bases, the J end by 7 bases, with 13 bases between. CDR3 size: 13 residues. Per the germline V gene, CDR1 is SGHTA and CDR2 is FQGNSA. CDR3 in DNA: TGTGCCAGCAGCCGGTTCGGGATAAATACGCAGTATTTT. It is translated as CASSRFGINTQYF. The full variable domain, in which reference TRBV7-2 and TRBJ2-3 provide the parts outside the CDR3, is GAGVSQSPSNKVTEKGKDVELRCDPISGHTALYWYRQSLGQGLEFLIYFQGNSAPDKSGLPSDRFSAERTGGSVSTLTIQRTQQEDSAVYLCASSRFGINTQYFGPGTRLTVL.